This T cell receptor beta chain was profiled in a study of cytomegalovirus exposure and HLA in healthy donors. In the case of this clone: The antigen is undetermined. Other DNA sequences within the sample encode an identical CDR3.

Points from the study as a whole: Through in vitro validation, a few CMV-associated chains were shown to be specific for CMV antigens. An observed cluster of highly shared sequence variants was recorded as a likely sequencing artifact. Researchers catalogued 164 TCR beta chains as cytomegalovirus-associated. V- and J-gene trimming of TCR beta was linked (in a later analysis) to a missense DCLRE1C variant.

PCR amplification relied on 60 Vbeta primers (plus 13 Jbeta primers). Sequenced by immunoSEQ multiplex PCR; TCRdb stores in-frame clones only, minus some. The sample records more than 150,000 clones, just under 80% being singletons. There are 13 residues in the CDR3. Germline V gene sequence: CDR1 KGHSH, CDR2 LQKENI. V was cut by 1 base and J by 3 bases, with 7 bases left in between. The rearrangement uses TRBV18 and TRBJ2-7; D unresolved. Sequencing was done on a sample of PBMCs. The clonotype was recovered from a woman between 45 and 65 years old in good health and CMV-seropositive. The CDR3 DNA sequence: TGTGCCAGCTCACCACAAACAGACTACGAGCAGTACTTC. Protein: CASSPQTDYEQYF.